What follows describes a single T cell receptor (beta chain). The sample belongs to a study of cytomegalovirus exposure and HLA in healthy donors. Amplification used 60 Vbeta primers and 13 Jbeta primers. Here immunoSEQ multiplex PCR was the method, and the copy in TCRdb shows in-frame clones only, minus some. The sample holds roughly 100,000 clones, around 77% seen once. The CDR3 sequence is 14 residues long. Germline CDR1 is MNHEY and CDR2 is SVGAGI. After removal of 8 bases from V and 7 bases from J, the junction contained 9 bases not matched to a gene. The sequence was obtained from a female donor in good health and CMV-seronegative. Sequenced: PBMCs. The genes are TRBV6-5 and TRBJ1-5; 9 bases line up with TRBD1. In DNA form, the CDR3 reads TGTGCCAGCGGCCCGGGACAGGGAGGCCAGCCCCAGCATTTT. Its translation is CASGPGQGGQPQHF.